This passage covers 20 T cell receptor beta chains from one sample sequenced in a study of OX40 agonist ivuxolimab in advanced cancers. Method: immunoSEQ multiplex PCR; TCRdb's copy keeps in-frame clones and lacks some. The top ten hold roughly 0.48% of the sample, which has approximately 77,000 clones, under 85% seen once. The sequenced sample was CD4+ or CD8+ T cells sorted from blood, obtained in a trial of the OX40 agonist ivuxolimab. The receptors come from an adult with an advanced solid tumor such as melanoma, head and neck, liver or kidney cancer.

The chain combines TRBV5-4 with TRBJ2-5, with 9 bases lining up with TRBD1. After removal of 7 bases from V and 5 bases from J, the junction contained 9 bases not matched to a gene. The length of the CDR3 is 14 residues. The germline V gene has CDR1 SGHNT and CDR2 YYREEE (reference sequence). The CDR3 DNA sequence: TGTGCCAGCGGCGCTACAGGGGGCAGGGAGACCCAGTACTTC. Translating it yields CASGATGGRETQYF.

This clone was seen only a few times. The V gene is TRBV5-1, the J gene TRBJ1-2; D is undetermined. CDR1 and CDR2 from the germline V gene are SGHRS and YFSETQ. Deletions cut 4 bases from V and 2 bases from J, with 12 bases between. The CDR3 loop spans 14 amino acids. CDR3 nucleotides: TGCGCCAGCAGCCCATCAGCGGCCAACTATGGCTACACCTTC. This sequence encodes CASSPSAANYGYTF.

The J gene is TRBJ1-5, the V gene TRBV6-5; D is unclear. V dropped 0 bases and J dropped 11 bases, with 8 bases sitting between them. CDR3 length equals 12 residues. CDR1 is MNHEY, CDR2 SVGAGI, per germline. CDR3 sequence: CASSYSSATQHF. The DNA for the CDR3 is TGTGCCAGCAGTTACTCGTCGGCGACCCAGCATTTT.

In this sample, this clone turned up once. V and J are TRBV15 and TRBJ1-6; maybe TRBD1 (6 bases). The germline CDR1 and CDR2 sequences are LNHNV and YYDKDF (reference sequence). Trimming removed 2 bases from V and 4 bases from J, with 6 bases in between. The CDR3 length is 14 residues. The CDR3 sequence: CATSRQGYNSPLHF. CDR3 coding DNA: TGTGCCACCAGCAGACAGGGGTATAATTCACCCCTCCACTTT.

On this clone: Sequence at one end of the junction differs from germline and may be a read error. The rearrangement uses TRBV5-6 and TRBJ2-7; D not certain. The germline CDR1 and CDR2 sequences are SGHDT and YYEEEE. The CDR3 extends over 12 amino acids. CDR3 sequence (DNA): TGTGCCAGCAGCTTTGACCGCCGTGGGATAAACTTC. It specifies CASSFDRRGINF.

Only a few counts were recorded for this clone. The V call is TRBV5-4, the J call TRBJ1-6; D possibly corresponds to TRBD1 (6 bases). The CDR3 has 16 residues. Trimming removed 4 bases from V and 7 bases from J, with 18 bases in between. Germline CDR1 SGHNT, CDR2 YYREEE (reference sequence). CDR3 amino acids: CASSPNPQGTNSPLHF. The DNA of the CDR3 is TGTGCCAGCAGCCCCAACCCACAGGGAACAAATTCACCCCTCCACTTT. The variable domain in full, with the rest retrieved from reference TRBV5-4 and TRBJ1-6, is ETGVTQSPTHLIKTRGQQVTLRCSSQSGHNTVSWYQQALGQGPQFIFQYYREEENGRGNFPPRFSGLQFPNYSSELNVNALELDDSALYLCASSPNPQGTNSPLHFGNGTRLTVT.

This rearrangement joins TRBV13 to TRBJ2-7; perhaps D is TRBD1 or TRBD2 (5 bases each). V was trimmed by 6 bases and J by 1 base, leaving 13 bases between them. This CDR3 has 14 amino acids. The germline gives CDR1 PRHDT, CDR2 FYEKMQ (reference sequence). CDR3 nucleotide sequence: TGTGCCAGCAGGAAGGGGACCGGTTCCTACGAGCAGTACTTC. Translation gives CASRKGTGSYEQYF.

A remark on this clone: An end of the junction does not agree with germline; a read error may underlie this. V usage is TRBV2 and J usage is TRBJ1-2; 8 nucleotides match TRBD1. Per germline, CDR1 SNHLY and CDR2 FYNNEI. The CDR3 runs 11 residues. CDR3 loop: CASSQRGGQDF. The CDR3 region has the DNA TGTGCCAGCAGTCAAAGGGGGGGACAGGACTTC.

The chain links TRBV7-3 to TRBJ2-3; a weak D match, TRBD2 (5 bases). CDR3 size: 15 residues. Trimming removed 5 bases at V and 1 base at J, with 13 bases between. Germline V lookup: CDR1 SGHTA, CDR2 FQGTGA. CDR3 in DNA: TGTGCCAGCAGCACTAACGGACTCGGCACAGATACGCAGTATTTT. Protein product: CASSTNGLGTDTQYF.

The rearrangement links TRBV9 to TRBJ2-1, with TRBD2 identical over 9 bases. CDR1 is SGDLS and CDR2 is YYNGEE in the germline V gene. This CDR3 spans 15 amino acids. Unmatched junction bases numbered 6, after V lost 0 bases and J lost 8 bases. The CDR3 bases are TGTGCCAGCAGCGTAGCGGCGGGAGGGCAACATGAGCAGTTCTTC. Translation gives CASSVAAGGQHEQFF.

J is TRBJ1-5 and V is TRBV5-5; 8 bases line up with TRBD1. From germline, CDR1 is SGHKS and CDR2 YYEKEE (reference sequence). Trimming at V came to 3 bases and at J to 0 bases, leaving 2 bases not matched to a gene. This CDR3 is 15 amino acids long. The chain's CDR3 is CASSSTGVSNQPQHF. The CDR3 DNA is TGTGCCAGCAGCTCGACAGGGGTTAGCAATCAGCCCCAGCATTTT. Full variable domain (remainder filled in from reference TRBV5-5 and TRBJ1-5): DAGVTQSPTHLIKTRGQQVTLRCSPISGHKSVSWYQQVLGQGPQFIFQYYEKEERGRGNFPDRFSARQFPNYSSELNVNALLLGDSALYLCASSSTGVSNQPQHFGDGTRLSIL.

The CDR3 spells CASSLVGSGYNEQFF. The CDR3 region has the DNA TGTGCCAGCAGCTTAGTAGGTAGCGGGTACAATGAGCAGTTCTTC. The V call is TRBV7-8, the J call TRBJ2-1; TRBD2 matches at 7 bases. In germline, CDR1 is SGHVS, CDR2 FQNEAQ. V lost 1 base to trimming and J lost 4 bases; unmatched junction nucleotides: 4. This CDR3 has 15 amino acids.

In this sample, this clone turned up a few times. The chain recombines TRBV7-8 with TRBJ2-7; D possibly corresponds to TRBD2 (6 bases). V lost 7 bases and J lost 3, with 7 bases in between. The germline CDR1 and CDR2 sequences are SGHVS and FQNEAQ. This CDR3 has 11 residues. The CDR3 sequence is CASTGGYEQYF. In DNA form, the CDR3 reads TGTGCCAGCACCGGGGGCTACGAGCAGTACTTC.

This chain uses TRBV5-1 with TRBJ1-2; 7 bases are shared with TRBD1. CDR3 length equals 17 residues. The germline V gene has CDR1 SGHRS and CDR2 YFSETQ. Trimming took 0 bases from V and 4 from J; bases not matched to a gene: 12. The CDR3 loop is CASSLAPGQAEAYGYTF. The CDR3 bases are TGCGCCAGCAGCTTGGCCCCTGGACAGGCGGAGGCCTATGGCTACACCTTC.

The chain carries TRBV5-1 and TRBJ2-7; D may be TRBD1 (6 bases). This CDR3 has 15 amino acids. Germline-derived CDR1 and CDR2 are SGHRS and YFSETQ. V gave up 0 bases and J gave up 5 bases, with 15 bases separating them. In DNA form, the CDR3 reads TGCGCCAGCAGCTTGGGTTCAGGGGCGGGCGACGAGCAGTACTTC. Translated, it gives CASSLGSGAGDEQYF.

The chain is built from TRBV19 and TRBJ1-5, with 7 bases fitting TRBD1. J gave up 7 bases and V 4 bases, and 10 bases lay outside the gene matches. Germline CDR1 LNHDA, CDR2 SQIVND (reference sequence). CDR3 length: 15 amino acids. The CDR3 spells CASSTGQSSLQPQHF. As DNA, the CDR3 is TGTGCCAGTAGTACGGGACAGTCCTCCTTGCAGCCCCAGCATTTT.

This clone came up once. The chain links TRBV7-9 to TRBJ1-1, with D possibly being TRBD1 (5 bases). Trimming took 4 bases from V and 3 from J, leaving 12 bases between them. This CDR3 has 14 amino acids. CDR1 is SEHNR, CDR2 FQNEAQ, per germline (reference sequence). The CDR3 DNA reads as TGTGCCAGCAGCTCCAGGGAAGGATACACTGAAGCTTTCTTT. It codes for CASSSREGYTEAFF. Looking up the rest from reference TRBV7-9 and TRBJ1-1 gives the full variable domain: DTGVSQNPRHKITKRGQNVTFRCDPISEHNRLYWYRQTLGQGPEFLTYFQNEAQLEKSRLLSDRFSAERPKGSFSTLEIQRTEQGDSAMYLCASSSREGYTEAFFGQGTRLTVV.

The chain carries TRBV30 and TRBJ2-5, with TRBD2 matching 7 bases. The germline V gene has CDR1 GTSNPN and CDR2 SVGIG (reference sequence). J lost 10 bases, V lost 1 base, and 12 bases had no gene match. There are 14 residues in the CDR3. CDR3 DNA sequence: TGTGCCTGGAGTGCAGTGGCAGTGGGGGAGGGCCAGTACTTC. This gives the protein CAWSAVAVGEGQYF.

The chain employs TRBV29-1 and TRBJ2-5; 8 bases are a match to TRBD2. V trimming: 6 bases; J trimming: 4 bases; junction bases outside the gene matches: 13. The CDR3 is made up of 15 amino acids. Germline CDR1 is SQVTM and CDR2 is ANQGSEA. CDR3 sequence reads: CSVTIGTSIRETQYF. CDR3 coding DNA: TGCAGCGTGACAATCGGGACTAGTATTAGAGAGACCCAGTACTTC.

This clone was seen more than once but under ten times. The J gene is TRBJ1-1, the V gene TRBV5-4; D gene ambiguous. Looked up from germline, CDR1 is SGHNT and CDR2 is YYREEE (reference sequence). Trimming shortened V by 4 bases and J by 3 bases, and 10 bases separated the two germline ends. The CDR3 extends over 13 amino acids. Here the CDR3 reads CASSIPPYTEAFF. In nucleotides, the CDR3 is TGTGCCAGCAGCATACCTCCGTACACTGAAGCTTTCTTT. The whole variable domain, remainder taken from reference TRBV5-4 and TRBJ1-1, is ETGVTQSPTHLIKTRGQQVTLRCSSQSGHNTVSWYQQALGQGPQFIFQYYREEENGRGNFPPRFSGLQFPNYSSELNVNALELDDSALYLCASSIPPYTEAFFGQGTRLTVV.